Listed here are 24 T cell receptor beta chains from one sample, sequenced in a study of technical replicates of blood from a few donors. Using immunoSEQ multiplex PCR, the repertoire was profiled, and TCRdb retains in-frame clones only, with some absent. The profile shows tens of thousands of clones, around 95% of them singletons. What was sequenced was T cells isolated from PBMCs. These receptor sequences come from a human donor in good health.

The genes are TRBV29-1 and TRBJ2-5; 12 positions match TRBD2. The germline CDR1 and CDR2 sequences are SQVTM and ANQGSEA. V lost 6 bases, J lost 2 bases, and 7 bases stayed unmatched. This CDR3 has 15 residues. This CDR3 is CSVETSGRPQETQYF. CDR3 DNA sequence: TGCAGCGTGGAGACTAGCGGGAGACCGCAAGAGACCCAGTACTTC.

The V gene is TRBV7-2, the J gene TRBJ1-2; 8 bases align to TRBD1. The length of the CDR3 is 14 residues. The germline gives CDR1 SGHTA, CDR2 FQGNSA. V was pared by 6 bases and J by 3 bases, with 6 bases of the junction left unmatched. CDR3 protein: CASRAGGEDYGYTF. The CDR3 DNA reads as TGTGCCAGCAGGGCAGGGGGCGAGGACTATGGCTACACCTTC.

As to this clone: A read error may account for a junction end that differs from germline. The chain couples TRBV13 to TRBJ2-1; no clear D gene. Germline V gene lookup returns CDR1 PRHDT and CDR2 FYEKMQ (reference sequence). CDR3 length: 12 amino acids. The CDR3 protein is CASRLGGNEQFF. CDR3 sequence (DNA): TGTGCCAGCAGATTAGGCGGCAATGAGCAGTTCTTC.

In DNA, the CDR3 is TGTGCCTGGAGCGAACGCGGGGAGTGGCAGTACTTC. Encoded protein: CAWSERGEWQYF. V usage is TRBV30 and J usage is TRBJ2-7; D might be TRBD2 (6 bases). With 3 bases removed from V and 9 bases from J, the gap between germline ends came to 15 bases. This CDR3 is 12 amino acids long. From germline, CDR1 is GTSNPN and CDR2 SVGIG (reference sequence).

V gene TRBV7-2 combines with J gene TRBJ2-2; D is possibly TRBD1 (5 bases). The CDR3 has 13 residues. Germline V gives CDR1 SGHTA, CDR2 FQGNSA. V shed 3 bases and J shed 5 bases, with 7 bases lying between them. CDR3 loop: CASSFPGTGELFF. CDR3 nucleotides: TGTGCCAGCAGCTTTCCAGGGACCGGGGAGCTGTTTTTT.

The rearrangement uses TRBV11-1 and TRBJ2-3; weak D call: TRBD1 (7 bases). The CDR3 spans 16 residues. CDR1 is SGHAT and CDR2 is FQDESV in the germline V gene (reference sequence). The V and J ends lost 1 base and 1 base respectively, with 12 bases between them. CDR3 residues: CASSLGGTDGTDTQYF. The CDR3 DNA reads TGTGCCAGCAGCTTAGGCGGGACAGACGGCACAGATACGCAGTATTTT.

J is TRBJ1-2 and V is TRBV30; perhaps TRBD1 as D (5 bases). CDR3 size: 14 residues. Deletions cut 0 bases from V and 8 bases from J, with 16 bases between. CDR1 and CDR2 from the germline V gene are GTSNPN and SVGIG (reference sequence). CDR3 coding DNA: TGTGCCTGGAGTGTACTCCCAGGGTCTGACGGCTACACCTTC. This encodes CAWSVLPGSDGYTF.

J is TRBJ1-4 and V is TRBV18; 7 bases match TRBD1. Trimming took 2 bases from V and 3 from J; bases not matched to a gene: 3. The CDR3 has 15 residues. CDR1 and CDR2 (germline): KGHSH, LQKENI. CDR3 loop: CASSPSRGANEKLFF. CDR3 nucleotide sequence: TGTGCCAGCTCACCAAGCAGGGGGGCTAATGAAAAACTGTTTTTT.

As concerns this clone: One end of the junction fails to match germline, which may point to a read error. The chain is built from TRBV25-1 and TRBJ2-1; TRBD2 matches at 10 bases. This CDR3 is 16 amino acids long. The germline gives CDR1 MGHDK, CDR2 SYGVNS. The CDR3 reads CASSAPLAGATNQQFF. The CDR3 DNA sequence: TGTGCCAGCAGTGCTCCGCTAGCGGGAGCTACCAATCAGCAGTTCTTC.

The rearrangement links TRBV4-1 to TRBJ2-1; D is uncertain. This CDR3 region has 15 residues. CDR1 MGHRA and CDR2 YSYEKL come from the germline V gene. Trimming removed 3 bases at V and 0 bases at J, with 9 bases between. The CDR3 spells CASSQVSGSYNEQFF. The CDR3 nucleotides read TGCGCCAGCAGCCAGGTCAGTGGCTCCTACAATGAGCAGTTCTTC.

The genes are TRBV6-7 and TRBJ2-5; 7 bases match TRBD1. TRBV6-7 is classed as an ORF, of uncertain function. Losses at the gene ends were 2 bases for V and 0 bases for J; bases not matched to a gene: 12. This CDR3 contains 18 residues. The CDR3 here is CASSYPGWSGGYQETQYF. CDR3 bases: TGTGCCAGCAGTTACCCGGGGTGGTCAGGGGGATACCAAGAGACCCAGTACTTC.

The V gene is TRBV11-2, the J gene TRBJ1-1; no reliable D call. CDR3 length: 13 amino acids. Germline values: CDR1 SGHAT, CDR2 FQNNGV. V lost 2 bases, J lost 6 bases, and 10 bases lay in between. The CDR3 region has the DNA TGTGCCAGCAGCTTATTAGTGAATGCTGAAGCTTTCTTT. Its protein product is CASSLLVNAEAFF.

The chain links TRBV7-2 to TRBJ2-7, with unresolved D. CDR1 and CDR2 (germline): SGHTA, FQGNSA. The CDR3 is 13 amino acids. Between the trimmed V and J ends, which lost 5 bases and 2 bases, there was a span of 10 bases. The CDR3 here is CASSRPGPYEQYF. CDR3 bases: TGTGCCAGCAGCCGTCCCGGTCCCTACGAGCAGTACTTC.

This sequence joins TRBV4-1 and TRBJ2-7, with 7 positions matching TRBD1. Germline V CDR1 and CDR2: MGHRA, YSYEKL. J lost 5 bases, V lost 4 bases, and 11 bases had no gene match. The CDR3 loop spans 15 amino acids. CDR3 sequence reads: CASSRTGTAYDEQYF. The CDR3 nucleotides are TGCGCCAGCAGCCGGACCGGGACAGCCTACGACGAGCAGTACTTC.

This chain joins TRBV6-5 and TRBJ2-5; tentative D call: TRBD2 (5 bases). V lost 4 bases to trimming and J lost 5 bases, with 5 bases between them. The CDR3 spans 11 residues. The germline CDR1 and CDR2 sequences are MNHEY and SVGAGI. The CDR3 DNA sequence: TGTGCCAGCAGTTCTAGCGAGACCCAGTACTTC. This gives the protein CASSSSETQYF.

The chain employs TRBV11-3 and TRBJ2-1, with D uncertain. The V gene's germline CDR1 is SGHNT and CDR2 YENEEA. The CDR3 loop spans 14 amino acids. V lost 5 bases and J 5 bases, leaving 13 bases between the germline ends. The CDR3 DNA sequence: TGTGCCAGCAGCGGCAGGAACCCCGACAATGAGCAGTTCTTC. It is translated as CASSGRNPDNEQFF.

V usage is TRBV19 and J usage is TRBJ2-7; 12 bases are shared with TRBD2. Germline V CDR1 and CDR2: LNHDA, SQIVND (reference sequence). The CDR3 spans 14 residues. V lost 3 bases, J lost 12 bases, and 9 bases stayed unmatched. CDR3 sequence reads: CASSISLTSGRSYF. CDR3 DNA: TGTGCCAGTAGTATCTCCCTTACTAGCGGGAGGTCGTACTTC.

This clone was recorded once. V usage is TRBV13 and J usage is TRBJ1-1; tentative D call: TRBD1 (6 bases). CDR1 and CDR2 (germline): PRHDT, FYEKMQ (reference sequence). The V end lost 3 bases, the J end lost 1 base, and 15 bases lay between the germline ends. CDR3 length: 16 residues. In DNA form, the CDR3 reads TGTGCCAGCAGCTTTAGGGGGAGAGGGAAGAACACTGAAGCTTTCTTT. Protein: CASSFRGRGKNTEAFF.

The chain couples TRBV27 to TRBJ1-1, with 8 nucleotides matching TRBD1. The germline CDR1 and CDR2 sequences are MNHEY and SMNVEV (reference sequence). This CDR3 contains 13 residues. V gave up 8 bases and J gave up 7 bases; unmatched junction bases: 9. The CDR3 is CASGPPDRGEAFF. The DNA of the CDR3 is TGTGCCAGCGGACCCCCAGACAGGGGTGAAGCTTTCTTT.

This clone was picked up one time. The chain combines TRBV5-8 with TRBJ2-7; possibly TRBD2 for D (6 bases). The CDR3 length is 14 residues. The V and J ends lost 5 bases and 5 bases respectively, with 17 bases between them. Germline assignment: CDR1 SGHTS and CDR2 YDEGEE. The CDR3 loop is CASSHTGAPNEQYF. The CDR3 bases are TGTGCCAGCAGTCACACGGGAGCCCCTAACGAGCAGTACTTC.

The gene calls are TRBV27 and TRBJ1-1; D not resolved. The CDR3 length is 14 residues. V shed 3 bases and J shed 0 bases, with 8 bases lying between them. Per germline, CDR1 MNHEY and CDR2 SMNVEV (reference sequence). CDR3 protein: CASSFGSMNTEAFF. In DNA form, the CDR3 reads TGTGCCAGCAGTTTCGGGTCCATGAACACTGAAGCTTTCTTT.

The V call is TRBV27, the J call TRBJ2-1; D not resolved. CDR3 length: 12 amino acids. Trimming removed 4 bases at V and 2 bases at J, with 3 bases between. Germline CDR1 MNHEY, CDR2 SMNVEV (reference sequence). The CDR3 is CASSSTYNEQFF. The DNA of the CDR3 is TGTGCCAGCAGTTCCACCTACAATGAGCAGTTCTTC.

The chain has TRBV28 and TRBJ1-2; 7 nucleotides agree with TRBD1. The ends lost 3 bases at V and 3 bases at J; junction bases unmatched: 7. This CDR3 spans 15 amino acids. Germline lookup yields CDR1 MDHEN and CDR2 SYDVKM. CDR3 protein: CASSLDGRGHYGYTF. In DNA form, the CDR3 reads TGTGCCAGCAGTTTGGACGGGAGGGGGCACTATGGCTACACCTTC.

The CDR3 bases are TGTGCCAGCACCAGGGTACGAGCTTTCTTT. As protein: CASTRVRAFF. This sequence joins TRBV2 and TRBJ1-1, with D perhaps TRBD1 (5 bases). The CDR3 spans 10 residues. Germline V gene lookup returns CDR1 SNHLY and CDR2 FYNNEI. V was trimmed by 7 bases and J by 10 bases, leaving 10 bases between them.